This T cell receptor (beta chain) was recovered during a study of cytomegalovirus exposure and HLA in healthy donors. Across the whole study: Tens of millions of unique TCRs from HLA-typed donors made up an early data release. The study's findings and limits: Information on immune exposure was restricted to one variable (CMV serostatus). In a later analysis, the majority of CMV-associated beta chains seemingly showed HLA restriction. Some V segments (TRBV6-2 and TRBV6-3 among them) were excluded as indistinguishable.

Regarding this clone: The antigen is unknown.

J was trimmed by 2 bases and V by 6 bases; bases with no gene match: 4. This CDR3 has 16 residues. Germline CDR1 is MGHRA and CDR2 is YSYEKL. Primers included in the PCR were 60 Vbeta and 13 Jbeta primers. Clones were sequenced by immunoSEQ multiplex PCR, and TCRdb holds only the in-frame ones, with some missing. The table includes approximately 100,000 clones, about 86% detected once. The chain combines TRBV4-1 with TRBJ2-3, with 14 bases that match TRBD2. Sample: PBMCs. The source is a young woman in good health and CMV-seronegative. Written as DNA, the CDR3 is TGCGCCAGCAGGGCGGGACTAGCGGGAGCCACAGATACGCAGTATTTT. It specifies CASRAGLAGATDTQYF.